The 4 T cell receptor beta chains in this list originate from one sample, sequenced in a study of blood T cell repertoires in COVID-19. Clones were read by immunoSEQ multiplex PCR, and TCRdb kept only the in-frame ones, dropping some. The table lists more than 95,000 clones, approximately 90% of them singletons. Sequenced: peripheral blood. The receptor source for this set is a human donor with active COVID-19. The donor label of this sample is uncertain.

In nucleotides, the CDR3 is TGTGCCAGCAGCGTAGACCTAGCGGGGGGAGGCGCACAAGATACGCAGTATTTT. It is translated as CASSVDLAGGGAQDTQYF. This chain uses TRBV9 with TRBJ2-3; 11 bases map to TRBD2. This CDR3 has 18 amino acids. V lost 0 bases, J lost 5 bases, and 11 bases stayed unmatched. The germline CDR1 and CDR2 sequences are SGDLS and YYNGEE.

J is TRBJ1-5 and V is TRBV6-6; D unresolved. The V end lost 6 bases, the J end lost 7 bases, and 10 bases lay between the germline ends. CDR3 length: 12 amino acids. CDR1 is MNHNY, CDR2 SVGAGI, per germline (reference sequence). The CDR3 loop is CASSYAGQPQHF. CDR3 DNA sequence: TGTGCCAGCAGCTACGCCGGGCAGCCCCAGCATTTT.

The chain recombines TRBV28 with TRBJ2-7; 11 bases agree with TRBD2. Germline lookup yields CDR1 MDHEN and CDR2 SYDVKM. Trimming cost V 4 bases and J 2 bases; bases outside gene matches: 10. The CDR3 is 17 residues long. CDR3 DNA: TGTGCCAGCAGTTCGATAGCGGGGGGGCATTATACCTACGAGCAGTACTTC. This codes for CASSSIAGGHYTYEQYF. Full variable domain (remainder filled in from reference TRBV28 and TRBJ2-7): DVKVTQSSRYLVKRTGEKVFLECVQDMDHENMFWYRQDPGLGLRLIYFSYDVKMKEKGDIPEGYSVSREKKERFSLILESASTNQTSMYLCASSSIAGGHYTYEQYFGPGTRLTVT.

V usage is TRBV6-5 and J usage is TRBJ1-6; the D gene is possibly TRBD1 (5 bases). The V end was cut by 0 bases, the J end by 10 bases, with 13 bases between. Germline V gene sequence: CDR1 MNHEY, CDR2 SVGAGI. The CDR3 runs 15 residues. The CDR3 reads CASSYSSRERSPLHF. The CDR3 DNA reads TGTGCCAGCAGTTACTCGAGCAGGGAAAGATCACCCCTCCACTTT.